The next 14 T cell receptor beta chains were all read from a single sample in a study of blood T cells in healthy people across ages (dated by TCRdb to about 2015). The library was made by 5' RACE. A second PCR of about 7 to 12 cycles was performed with a sample-barcoded 5' primer and a J-beta primer mix. TCRdb reanalyzed the raw reads on its own, using fastp at Q25 for trimming and MiXCR for clone calling, and kept in-frame beta chains. Each CDR3 protein appears once, grouped with its most common genes and DNA. The sample table records around 1,900,000 distinct CDR3 sequences; about 39% of these occur just once. Clones ranked in the top ten supply under 25% of the sample. The sequenced material came from blood. All receptors come from a human donor in good health.

This clonotype was observed a few times. The genes are TRBV20-1 and TRBJ2-3, with unresolved D. The germline V gene encodes CDR1 DFQATT and CDR2 SNEGSKA (reference sequence). V lost 1 base, J lost 3 bases, and 14 bases lay in between. The CDR3 is made up of 15 amino acids. The CDR3 DNA reads as TGCAGTGCTAGAGTCGACGGGTTGGGTACAGATACGCAGTATTTT. Encoded protein: CSARVDGLGTDTQYF.

V is TRBV10-3 and J is TRBJ2-6; weak D call: TRBD1 (6 bases). V was trimmed by 7 bases and J by 0 bases, leaving 7 bases between them. CDR3 length: 14 residues. Germline V CDR1 and CDR2: ENHRY, SYGVKD. The CDR3 here is CAIKDSSGANVLTF. In DNA, the CDR3 is TGTGCCATCAAGGACAGCTCTGGGGCCAACGTCCTGACTTTC.

The chain couples TRBV29-1 to TRBJ1-2, with 7 bases matching TRBD1. CDR3 length equals 15 residues. V was clipped by 8 bases and J by 1 base; unmatched bases: 13. Germline-derived CDR1 and CDR2 are SQVTM and ANQGSEA. CDR3 region: CSSGYGTVINYGYTF. Written as DNA, the CDR3 is TGCAGCTCAGGATACGGGACAGTAATTAACTATGGCTACACCTTC.

CDR3 in amino acids: CASSFYSGTTPDEQYF. CDR3 DNA: TGCGCCAGCAGCTTCTATTCCGGGACAACTCCCGATGAGCAGTACTTC. The chain links TRBV5-1 to TRBJ2-5, with D maybe TRBD1 (6 bases). Germline-derived CDR1 and CDR2 are SGHRS and YFSETQ. The CDR3 loop spans 16 amino acids. The V end was cut by 2 bases, the J end by 11 bases, with 25 bases between.

V is TRBV6-5 and J is TRBJ1-5; D may be TRBD1 (5 bases). Germline V gene sequence: CDR1 MNHEY, CDR2 SVGAGI. This CDR3 spans 15 amino acids. V lost 11 bases to trimming and J lost 2 bases, with 19 bases between them. CDR3: CAGSRGPEGNQPQHF. Here the CDR3 DNA reads TGTGCCGGCTCTAGGGGACCCGAGGGCAATCAGCCCCAGCATTTT.

Only a few counts were recorded for this clonotype. The chain combines TRBV7-2 with TRBJ2-4, with D tentatively TRBD2 (5 bases). The J call is in doubt because the DNA end fits TRBJ2-7 better. The CDR3 consists of 15 residues. CDR1 and CDR2 from the germline V gene are SGHTA and FQGNSA. The CDR3: CASSLDGERLYEQYF. The CDR3 coding sequence is TGTGCCAGCAGCCTGGACGGGGAGAGACTCTACGAGCAGTACTTC.

Only a few counts were recorded for this clonotype. The chain uses TRBV5-1 and TRBJ1-5; 8 bases agree with TRBD1. The CDR3 covers 16 residues. V trimming: 9 bases; J trimming: 1 base; junction bases outside the gene matches: 12. Germline V gene lookup returns CDR1 SGHRS and CDR2 YFSETQ. The CDR3 DNA follows: TGCGCCATCCTACCTCCGGGACAGGTCAGCAATCAGCCCCAGCATTTT. Its translation: CAILPPGQVSNQPQHF.

This clonotype has more than one count but fewer than ten. This chain joins TRBV7-3 and TRBJ2-5; D not certain. V lost 1 base, J lost 2 bases, and 11 bases lay in between. The germline V gene encodes CDR1 SGHTA and CDR2 FQGTGA. This CDR3 spans 15 amino acids. DNA for the CDR3: TGTGCCAGCAGCTTAATTCGGGCAGATCAAGAGACCCAGTACTTC. Amino acid sequence: CASSLIRADQETQYF.

The gene calls are TRBV6-5 and TRBJ2-7, with unresolved D. Trimming stripped 4 bases from V and 7 bases from J, with 14 bases between. This CDR3 comprises 13 residues. The V gene's germline CDR1 is MNHEY and CDR2 SVGAGI. The CDR3 protein is CASSWLLGSEQYF. CDR3 nucleotides: TGTGCCAGCAGTTGGCTTCTGGGATCTGAGCAGTACTTC.

The chain links TRBV6-6 to TRBJ1-6, with a weak D call TRBD1 (6 bases). V gave up 6 bases and J gave up 9 bases, with 15 bases separating them. CDR1 is MNHNY, CDR2 SVGAGI, per germline (reference sequence). The CDR3 sequence is 14 residues long. The CDR3 region is CASRTDRSASPLHF. CDR3 nucleotides: TGTGCCAGCAGAACTGACAGGTCCGCTTCACCCCTCCACTTT.

The chain employs TRBV4-3 and TRBJ1-2; D is unclear. Trimming removed 1 base from V and 3 bases from J, with 12 bases in between. This CDR3 is 15 amino acids long. The germline V gene has CDR1 LGHNA and CDR2 YSLEER. This CDR3 reads CASSQVWSGDYGYTF. The CDR3 coding sequence is TGCGCCAGCAGCCAAGTTTGGTCCGGTGACTATGGCTACACCTTC.

J is TRBJ2-3 and V is TRBV19, with D possibly matching TRBD1 (5 bases). Germline V gene lookup returns CDR1 LNHDA and CDR2 SQIVND (reference sequence). Trimming removed 3 bases at V and 10 bases at J, with 8 bases between. The CDR3 totals 11 residues. The CDR3 region has the DNA TGTGCCAGTAGTATCAGGGCGGCGCAGTATTTT. As protein: CASSIRAAQYF.

The chain carries TRBV12-3 or TRBV12-4 and TRBJ2-5; 7 bases fit TRBD2. J lost 11 bases, V lost 2 bases, and 11 bases had no gene match. This CDR3 is 14 amino acids long. This CDR3 reads CASSLLVYGGGQYF. The CDR3, as DNA: TGTGCCAGCAGTTTACTGGTTTATGGGGGAGGGCAGTACTTC.

This rearrangement joins TRBV5-5 to TRBJ2-4; D not resolved. The CDR3 runs to 18 residues. The germline V gene has CDR1 SGHKS and CDR2 YYEKEE (reference sequence). Between the trimmed V and J ends, which lost 4 bases and 0 bases, there was a span of 20 bases. CDR3 sequence (DNA): TGTGCCAGCAGCCCGCTTTGGAGTAATCTATTAGCCAAAAACATTCAGTACTTC. This translates into CASSPLWSNLLAKNIQYF. Full variable domain (missing parts from reference TRBV5-5 and TRBJ2-4): DAGVTQSPTHLIKTRGQQVTLRCSPISGHKSVSWYQQVLGQGPQFIFQYYEKEERGRGNFPDRFSARQFPNYSSELNVNALLLGDSALYLCASSPLWSNLLAKNIQYFGAGTRLSVL.